These 3 T cell receptor beta chains came from one sample sequenced in a study of Ad26.COV2.S vaccination and SARS-CoV-2 variants. The sample's treatment: roughly 20 received Ad26.COV2.S at low or high dose, single or two shots; about five received placebo; per-sample allocation not given. At day 63 after the first vaccine or placebo injection, samples were drawn. The protocol was immunoSEQ multiplex PCR, while the TCRdb copy is restricted to in-frame clones and leaves out a portion. Of roughly 270,000 clones detected, around 87% appear once; the ten largest clones hold roughly 3.5%. The material sequenced was peripheral blood, taken in a trial of Ad26.COV2.S vaccine versus placebo. The receptors stem from a person aged 18 to 65 who received the Ad26.COV2.S COVID-19 vaccine or a placebo.

This clone was found a few times. V and J are TRBV5-6 and TRBJ1-6; D is possibly TRBD1 (5 bases). Trimming left V 2 bases short and J 8 bases short, with 11 bases between. Looked up from germline, CDR1 is SGHDT and CDR2 is YYEEEE. This CDR3 spans 14 amino acids. CDR3 protein: CASSFDLGDSPLHF. The CDR3 bases are TGTGCCAGCAGCTTCGACCTAGGGGATTCACCCCTCCACTTT.

V usage is TRBV6-5 and J usage is TRBJ1-5; 7 nucleotides match TRBD1. There are 14 residues in the CDR3. Germline V CDR1 and CDR2: MNHEY, SVGAGI. The ends lost 0 bases at V and 5 bases at J; junction bases unmatched: 1. The CDR3 sequence is CASSYSGGDQPQHF. For the CDR3, the DNA is TGTGCCAGCAGTTACTCAGGGGGCGATCAGCCCCAGCATTTT.

The J gene is TRBJ1-2, the V gene TRBV5-1; D not certain. V was shortened by 4 bases and J by 4 bases, with 14 bases between the two germline ends. The CDR3 extends over 14 amino acids. Looked up from germline, CDR1 is SGHRS and CDR2 is YFSETQ. The CDR3 DNA reads TGCGCCAGCAGCCCTCAGCGCAGCGGCTATGGCTACACCTTC. It specifies CASSPQRSGYGYTF.